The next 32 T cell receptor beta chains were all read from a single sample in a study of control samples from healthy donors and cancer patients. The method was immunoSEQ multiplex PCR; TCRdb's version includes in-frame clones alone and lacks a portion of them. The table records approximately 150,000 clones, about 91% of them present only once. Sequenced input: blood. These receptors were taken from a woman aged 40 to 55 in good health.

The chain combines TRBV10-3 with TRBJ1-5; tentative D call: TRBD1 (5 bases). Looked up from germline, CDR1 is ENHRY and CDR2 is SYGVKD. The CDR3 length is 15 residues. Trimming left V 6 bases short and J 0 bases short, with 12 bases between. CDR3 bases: TGTGCCATCAGGAGGGACGGGGATAGCAATCAGCCCCAGCATTTT. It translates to CAIRRDGDSNQPQHF.

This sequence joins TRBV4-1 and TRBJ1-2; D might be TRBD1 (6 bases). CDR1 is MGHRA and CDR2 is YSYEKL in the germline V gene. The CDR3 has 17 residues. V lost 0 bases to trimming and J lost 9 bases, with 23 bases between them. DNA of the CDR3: TGCGCCAGCAGCCAAGACCCGGGACACTACTCAACGGGGCGCTACACCTTC. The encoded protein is CASSQDPGHYSTGRYTF.

The CDR3 coding sequence is TGTGCCAGCAGTTTCAATCTAGGGGGGCGAAATGAGCAGTTCTTC. Its translation: CASSFNLGGRNEQFF. V gene TRBV27 combines with J gene TRBJ2-1; either TRBD1 or TRBD2 may fit D (6 bases each). The CDR3 covers 15 residues. Trimming pared 3 bases from V and 7 bases from J, leaving 16 bases between. In germline, CDR1 is MNHEY, CDR2 SMNVEV (reference sequence).

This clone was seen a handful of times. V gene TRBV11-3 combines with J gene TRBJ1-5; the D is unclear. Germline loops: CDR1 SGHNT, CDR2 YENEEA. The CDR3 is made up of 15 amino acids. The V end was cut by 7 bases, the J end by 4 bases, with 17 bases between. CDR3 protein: CASTVVAGRNQPQHF. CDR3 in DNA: TGTGCCAGCACCGTTGTGGCAGGACGTAATCAGCCCCAGCATTTT.

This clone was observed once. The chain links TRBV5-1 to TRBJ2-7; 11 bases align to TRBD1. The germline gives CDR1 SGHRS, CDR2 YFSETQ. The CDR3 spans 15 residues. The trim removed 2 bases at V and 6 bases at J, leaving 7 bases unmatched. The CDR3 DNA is TGCGCCAGCAGCTTCTCGGGACAGGGGGTAGGCGAGCAGTACTTC. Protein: CASSFSGQGVGEQYF.

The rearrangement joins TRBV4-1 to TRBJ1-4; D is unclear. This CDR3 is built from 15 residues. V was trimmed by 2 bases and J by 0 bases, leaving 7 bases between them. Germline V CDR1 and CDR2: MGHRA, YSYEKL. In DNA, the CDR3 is TGCGCCAGCAGCCAACAGGACTCAACTAATGAAAAACTGTTTTTT. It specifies CASSQQDSTNEKLFF.

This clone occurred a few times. Here the CDR3 reads CASSPSRQGVSNSPLHF. CDR3 DNA sequence: TGTGCCAGCAGCCCATCCCGACAGGGGGTGAGTAATTCACCCCTCCACTTT. The V call is TRBV27, the J call TRBJ1-6, with TRBD1 matching 9 bases. Losses at the gene ends were 6 bases for V and 6 bases for J; bases not matched to a gene: 12. This CDR3 has 17 amino acids. Germline V CDR1 and CDR2: MNHEY, SMNVEV (reference sequence).

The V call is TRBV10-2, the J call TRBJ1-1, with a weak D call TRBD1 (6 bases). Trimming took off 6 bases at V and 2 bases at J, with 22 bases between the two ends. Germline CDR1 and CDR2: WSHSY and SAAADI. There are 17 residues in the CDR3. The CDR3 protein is CASREPEFGQINTEAFF. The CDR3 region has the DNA TGCGCCAGCAGGGAACCGGAATTTGGACAGATAAACACTGAAGCTTTCTTT.

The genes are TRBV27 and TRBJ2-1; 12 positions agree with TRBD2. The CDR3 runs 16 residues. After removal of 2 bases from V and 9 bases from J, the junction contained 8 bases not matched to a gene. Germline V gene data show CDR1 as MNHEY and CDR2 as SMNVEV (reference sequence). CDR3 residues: CASSLDLAGGPGEQFF. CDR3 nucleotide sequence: TGTGCCAGCAGTTTAGACCTAGCGGGGGGGCCGGGTGAGCAGTTCTTC.

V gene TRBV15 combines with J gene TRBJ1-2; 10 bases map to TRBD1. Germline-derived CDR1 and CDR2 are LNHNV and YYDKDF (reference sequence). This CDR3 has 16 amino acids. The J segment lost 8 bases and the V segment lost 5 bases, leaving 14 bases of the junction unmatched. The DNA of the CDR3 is TGTGCCACCAGCTCACACAAGACAGGGGGCACGGAAGGCTACACCTTC. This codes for CATSSHKTGGTEGYTF. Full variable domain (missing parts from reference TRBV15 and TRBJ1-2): DAMVIQNPRYQVTQFGKPVTLSCSQTLNHNVMYWYQQKSSQAPKLLFHYYDKDFNNEADTPDNFQSRRPNTSFCFLDIRSPGLGDTAMYLCATSSHKTGGTEGYTFGSGTRLTVV.

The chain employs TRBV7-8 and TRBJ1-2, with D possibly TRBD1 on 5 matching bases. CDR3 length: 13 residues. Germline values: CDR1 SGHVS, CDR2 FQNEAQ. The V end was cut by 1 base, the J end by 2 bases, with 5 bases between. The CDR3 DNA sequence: TGTGCCAGCAGCTTAGGGGGCAACTATGGCTACACCTTC. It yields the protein CASSLGGNYGYTF.

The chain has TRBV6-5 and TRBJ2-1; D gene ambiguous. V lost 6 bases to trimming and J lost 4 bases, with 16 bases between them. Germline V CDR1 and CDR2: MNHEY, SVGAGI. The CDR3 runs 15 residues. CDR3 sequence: CASSSDAALYNEQFF. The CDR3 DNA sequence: TGTGCCAGCAGCTCTGACGCTGCTCTATACAATGAGCAGTTCTTC.

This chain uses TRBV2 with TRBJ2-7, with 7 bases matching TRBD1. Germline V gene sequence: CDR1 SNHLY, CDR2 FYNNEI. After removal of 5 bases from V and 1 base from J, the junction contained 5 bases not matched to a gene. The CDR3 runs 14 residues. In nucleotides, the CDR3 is TGTGCCAGCAGTCGACAGGGTAGGTCCTACGAGCAGTACTTC. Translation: CASSRQGRSYEQYF.

CDR3 sequence (DNA): TGTGCCAGCAGAGAGTTACAAGAGACCCAGTACTTC. Translated, it gives CASRELQETQYF. The chain carries TRBV2 and TRBJ2-5, with no clear D. CDR3 length: 12 residues. The V gene's germline CDR1 is SNHLY and CDR2 FYNNEI. V lost 6 bases, J lost 2 bases, and 7 bases lay in between.

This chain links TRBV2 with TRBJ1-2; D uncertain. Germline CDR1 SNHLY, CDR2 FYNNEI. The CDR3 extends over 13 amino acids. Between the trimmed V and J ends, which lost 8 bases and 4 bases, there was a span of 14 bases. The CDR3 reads CASSPVTFYGYTF. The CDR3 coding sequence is TGTGCCAGCTCCCCTGTGACCTTCTATGGCTACACCTTC.

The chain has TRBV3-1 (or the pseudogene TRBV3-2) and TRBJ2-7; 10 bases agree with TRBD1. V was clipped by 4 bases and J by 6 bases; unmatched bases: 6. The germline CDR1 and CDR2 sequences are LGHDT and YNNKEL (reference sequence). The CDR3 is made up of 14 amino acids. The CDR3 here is CASSPDRGPREQYF. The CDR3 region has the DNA TGTGCCAGCAGCCCAGACAGGGGGCCACGCGAGCAGTACTTC.

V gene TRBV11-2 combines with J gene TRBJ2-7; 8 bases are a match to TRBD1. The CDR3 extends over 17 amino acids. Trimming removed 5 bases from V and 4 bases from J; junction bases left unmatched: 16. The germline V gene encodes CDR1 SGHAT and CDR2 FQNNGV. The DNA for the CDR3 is TGTGCCAGCAGCCCCCTGGAGGCAGGGGGCTCACGGTACGAGCAGTACTTC. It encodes CASSPLEAGGSRYEQYF.

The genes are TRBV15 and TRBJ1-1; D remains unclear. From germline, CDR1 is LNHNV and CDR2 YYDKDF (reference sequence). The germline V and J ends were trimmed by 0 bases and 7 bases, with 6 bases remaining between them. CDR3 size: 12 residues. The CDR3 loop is CATSRDSGEAFF. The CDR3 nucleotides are TGTGCCACCAGCAGAGATTCTGGTGAAGCTTTCTTT.

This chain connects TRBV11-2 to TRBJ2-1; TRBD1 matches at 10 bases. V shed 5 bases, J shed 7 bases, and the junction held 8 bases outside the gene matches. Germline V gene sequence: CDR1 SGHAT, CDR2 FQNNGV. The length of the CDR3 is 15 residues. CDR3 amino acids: CASSHRDRGSNEQFF. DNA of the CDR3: TGTGCCAGCAGCCACCGGGACAGGGGTTCAAATGAGCAGTTCTTC.

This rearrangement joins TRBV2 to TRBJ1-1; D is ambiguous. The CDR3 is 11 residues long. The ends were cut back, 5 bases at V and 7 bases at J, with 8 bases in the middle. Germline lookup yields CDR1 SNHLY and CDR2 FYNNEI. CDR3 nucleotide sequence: TGTGCCAGCAGTATCTTGAATGAAGCTTTCTTT. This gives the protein CASSILNEAFF.

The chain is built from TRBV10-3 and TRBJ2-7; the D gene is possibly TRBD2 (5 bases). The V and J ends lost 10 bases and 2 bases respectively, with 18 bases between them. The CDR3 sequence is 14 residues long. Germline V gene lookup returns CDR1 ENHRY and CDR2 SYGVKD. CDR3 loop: CATLPSDGTYEQYF. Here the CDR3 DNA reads TGTGCCACCCTTCCATCGGACGGGACCTACGAGCAGTACTTC.

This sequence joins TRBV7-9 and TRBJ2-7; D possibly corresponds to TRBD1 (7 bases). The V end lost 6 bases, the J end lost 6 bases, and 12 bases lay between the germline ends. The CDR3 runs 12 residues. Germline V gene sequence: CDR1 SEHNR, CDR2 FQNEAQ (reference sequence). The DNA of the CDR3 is TGTGCCAGCAGTCGACAGGGACTCGAGCAGTACTTC. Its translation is CASSRQGLEQYF. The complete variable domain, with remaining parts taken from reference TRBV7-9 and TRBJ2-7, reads DTGVSQNPRHKITKRGQNVTFRCDPISEHNRLYWYRQTLGQGPEFLTYFQNEAQLEKSRLLSDRFSAERPKGSFSTLEIQRTEQGDSAMYLCASSRQGLEQYFGPGTRLTVT.

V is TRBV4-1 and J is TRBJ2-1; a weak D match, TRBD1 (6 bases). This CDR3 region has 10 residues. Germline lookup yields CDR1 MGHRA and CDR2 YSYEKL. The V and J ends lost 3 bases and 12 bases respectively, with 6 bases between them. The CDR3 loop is CASSHRGQFF. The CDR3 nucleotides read TGCGCCAGCAGCCACAGGGGGCAGTTCTTC.

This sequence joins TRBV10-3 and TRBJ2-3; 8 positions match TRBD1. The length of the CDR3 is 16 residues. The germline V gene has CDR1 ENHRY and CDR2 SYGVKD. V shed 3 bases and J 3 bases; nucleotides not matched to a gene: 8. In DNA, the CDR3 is TGTGCCATCAGTGAAACCCCAGGACAGGGAACAGATACGCAGTATTTT. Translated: CAISETPGQGTDTQYF.

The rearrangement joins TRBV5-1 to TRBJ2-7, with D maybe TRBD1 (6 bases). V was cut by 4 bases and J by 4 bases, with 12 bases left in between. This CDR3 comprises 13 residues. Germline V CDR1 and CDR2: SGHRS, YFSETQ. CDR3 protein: CASSEQGSYEQYF. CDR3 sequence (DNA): TGCGCCAGCAGCGAACAGGGCTCTTACGAGCAGTACTTC.

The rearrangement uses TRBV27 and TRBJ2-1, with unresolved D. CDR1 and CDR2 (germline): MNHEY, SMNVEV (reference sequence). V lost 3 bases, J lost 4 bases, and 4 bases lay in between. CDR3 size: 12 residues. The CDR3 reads CASSLGYNEQFF. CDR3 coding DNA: TGTGCCAGCAGTTTGGGGTACAATGAGCAGTTCTTC.

CDR3 nucleotides: TGTGCCAGCAGTTACTACTCGGGGAGGGGTGAGCAGTACTTC. As protein: CASSYYSGRGEQYF. V usage is TRBV6-5 and J usage is TRBJ2-7; 7 bases fit TRBD2. Germline V CDR1 and CDR2: MNHEY, SVGAGI. The CDR3 sequence is 14 residues long. The junction had 7 bases not matched to a gene; V was cut back by 1 base and J by 7 bases.

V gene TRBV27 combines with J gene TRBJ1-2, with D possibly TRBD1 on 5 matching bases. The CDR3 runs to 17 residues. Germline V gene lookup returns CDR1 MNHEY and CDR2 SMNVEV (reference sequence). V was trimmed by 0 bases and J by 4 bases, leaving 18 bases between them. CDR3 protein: CASSLSRQTAKIYGYTF. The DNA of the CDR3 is TGTGCCAGCAGTTTATCTCGACAGACCGCAAAAATCTATGGCTACACCTTC.

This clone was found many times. Here the CDR3 DNA reads TGCAGCGTTGAAAACTCTGGAAACACCATATATTTT. Translating gives CSVENSGNTIYF. The chain links TRBV29-1 to TRBJ1-3; D is unclear. The CDR3 has 12 residues. Deletions cut 2 bases from V and 0 bases from J, with 2 bases between. Germline V gene sequence: CDR1 SQVTM, CDR2 ANQGSEA. Together with reference TRBV29-1 and TRBJ1-3, the CDR3 gives the full variable domain: SAVISQKPSRDICQRGTSLTIQCQVDSQVTMMFWYRQQPGQSLTLIATANQGSEATYESGFVIDKFPISRPNLTFSTLTVSNMSPEDSSIYLCSVENSGNTIYFGEGSWLTVV.

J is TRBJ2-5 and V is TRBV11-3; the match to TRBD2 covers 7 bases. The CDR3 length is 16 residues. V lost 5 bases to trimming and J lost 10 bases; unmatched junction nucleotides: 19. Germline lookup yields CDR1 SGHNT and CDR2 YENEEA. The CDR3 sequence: CASSPQTSRDPPGQYF. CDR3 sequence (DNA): TGTGCCAGCAGCCCACAGACTAGCCGAGATCCACCGGGCCAGTACTTC.

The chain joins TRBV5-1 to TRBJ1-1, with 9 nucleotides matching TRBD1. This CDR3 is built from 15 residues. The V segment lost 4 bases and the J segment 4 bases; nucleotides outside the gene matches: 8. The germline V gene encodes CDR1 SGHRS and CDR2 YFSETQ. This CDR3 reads CASSRWTGEPTEAFF. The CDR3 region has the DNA TGCGCCAGCAGCAGATGGACAGGGGAACCCACTGAAGCTTTCTTT.

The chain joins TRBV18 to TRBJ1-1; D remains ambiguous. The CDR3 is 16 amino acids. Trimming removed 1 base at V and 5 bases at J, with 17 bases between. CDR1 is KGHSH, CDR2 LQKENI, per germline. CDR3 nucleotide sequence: TGTGCCAGCTCACCACTCCCGAAACCTGCGGGGACTGAAGCTTTCTTT. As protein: CASSPLPKPAGTEAFF.